The 19 T cell receptor beta chains below come from one sample, sequenced in a study of cytomegalovirus exposure and HLA in healthy donors. Amplification used 60 Vbeta primers and 13 Jbeta primers. Here immunoSEQ multiplex PCR was the method, and the copy in TCRdb shows in-frame clones only, minus some. The table lists thousands of clones, under 60% of them singletons. Input material: PBMCs. All receptors come from a man younger than 45 in good health and CMV-seropositive.

This clone was counted a few times. The chain uses TRBV6-1 and TRBJ1-3; 10 nucleotides align to TRBD1. Germline CDR1 is MNHNS and CDR2 is SASEGT. CDR3 size: 12 residues. With V trimmed by 10 bases and J by 7 bases, 4 bases remained unmatched. CDR3 in amino acids: CATTTGGNTIYF. The CDR3 coding sequence is TGTGCCACCACGACAGGGGGCAACACCATATATTTT.

The chain links TRBV6-1 to TRBJ2-3, with 7 bases matching TRBD2. The J segment lost 3 bases and the V segment lost 2 bases, leaving 5 bases of the junction unmatched. Germline V lookup: CDR1 MNHNS, CDR2 SASEGT. The CDR3 has 15 amino acids. DNA of the CDR3: TGTGCCAGCAGTGAATTGGCTAGCGGTACAGATACGCAGTATTTT. Translation gives CASSELASGTDTQYF.

J is TRBJ1-6 and V is TRBV28, with D perhaps matching TRBD1 (5 bases). The CDR3 sequence is 13 residues long. Germline V gene lookup returns CDR1 MDHEN and CDR2 SYDVKM. With 6 bases removed from V and 4 bases from J, the gap between germline ends came to 7 bases. CDR3 bases: TGTGCCAGCAGCCGACAGTATAATTCACCCCTCCACTTT. Amino acids: CASSRQYNSPLHF.

The genes are TRBV28 and TRBJ1-1; D not certain. The CDR3 has 14 residues. Germline loops: CDR1 MDHEN, CDR2 SYDVKM. V was clipped by 5 bases and J by 0 bases, with 10 bases between them. Here the CDR3 DNA reads TGTGCCAGCAGTCCCTTATCAGTGAACACTGAAGCTTTCTTT. This translates into CASSPLSVNTEAFF.

This clone was observed once. The rearrangement joins TRBV29-1 to TRBJ1-1; D remains unclear. Trimming removed 8 bases at V and 4 bases at J, with 17 bases between. This CDR3 region has 13 residues. Germline V gene data show CDR1 as SQVTM and CDR2 as ANQGSEA. Here the CDR3 reads CSSTVGEATEAFF. Written as DNA, the CDR3 is TGCAGCTCCACTGTCGGGGAGGCCACTGAAGCTTTCTTT. Based on the CDR3 plus reference TRBV29-1 and TRBJ1-1, the full variable domain is SAVISQKPSRDICQRGTSLTIQCQVDSQVTMMFWYRQQPGQSLTLIATANQGSEATYESGFVIDKFPISRPNLTFSTLTVSNMSPEDSSIYLCSSTVGEATEAFFGQGTRLTVV.

In this sample, this clone turned up once. This chain links TRBV29-1 with TRBJ1-1, with D perhaps TRBD1 (6 bases). Germline V gene lookup returns CDR1 SQVTM and CDR2 ANQGSEA. V lost 3 bases, J lost 1 base, and 15 bases lay in between. The CDR3 is made up of 15 amino acids. In DNA form, the CDR3 reads TGCAGCGTTGACAGCATCGGACAGTCGAACACTGAAGCTTTCTTT. This translates into CSVDSIGQSNTEAFF. The entire variable domain, with the rest obtained from reference TRBV29-1 and TRBJ1-1, is as follows: SAVISQKPSRDICQRGTSLTIQCQVDSQVTMMFWYRQQPGQSLTLIATANQGSEATYESGFVIDKFPISRPNLTFSTLTVSNMSPEDSSIYLCSVDSIGQSNTEAFFGQGTRLTVV.

The CDR3 nucleotides are TGTGCCAGCAGTTACTCTACAGGAATGGTAGCTTTCTTT. Amino acids: CASSYSTGMVAFF. The chain is built from TRBV6-5 and TRBJ1-1; D might be TRBD1 (5 bases). Germline lookup yields CDR1 MNHEY and CDR2 SVGAGI. CDR3 size: 13 residues. V lost 0 bases, J lost 10 bases, and 12 bases lay in between.

The rearrangement links TRBV29-1 to TRBJ2-5, with 11 bases identical to TRBD2. This CDR3 contains 15 residues. The junction had 7 bases not matched to a gene; V was cut back by 6 bases and J by 1 base. The germline CDR1 and CDR2 sequences are SQVTM and ANQGSEA. CDR3 sequence reads: CSVQKGLAGQETQYF. The CDR3 DNA reads TGCAGCGTCCAAAAAGGACTAGCGGGCCAAGAGACCCAGTACTTC. The complete variable domain, with remaining parts taken from reference TRBV29-1 and TRBJ2-5, reads SAVISQKPSRDICQRGTSLTIQCQVDSQVTMMFWYRQQPGQSLTLIATANQGSEATYESGFVIDKFPISRPNLTFSTLTVSNMSPEDSSIYLCSVQKGLAGQETQYFGPGTRLLVL.

This clone was detected only a few times. V is TRBV4-3 and J is TRBJ1-4; perhaps TRBD1 as D (6 bases). The ends were cut back, 1 base at V and 6 bases at J, with 15 bases in the middle. The CDR3 is 16 amino acids. Germline assignment: CDR1 LGHNA and CDR2 YSLEER. The CDR3 is CASSQVRGAGHEKLFF. The CDR3, as DNA: TGCGCCAGCAGCCAAGTGCGGGGGGCTGGGCATGAAAAACTGTTTTTT.

The chain is built from TRBV5-1 and TRBJ1-1; D not resolved. The CDR3 is made up of 12 amino acids. The ends were cut back, 3 bases at V and 7 bases at J, with 10 bases in the middle. CDR1 and CDR2 from the germline V gene are SGHRS and YFSETQ. The CDR3 DNA sequence: TGCGCCAGCAGCTGGCAGCTAGGTGAAGCTTTCTTT. Residues: CASSWQLGEAFF.

The CDR3 DNA follows: TGTGCCAGCAGCGTAACGGGGAACACCGGGGAGCTGTTTTTT. Amino acid sequence: CASSVTGNTGELFF. J is TRBJ2-2 and V is TRBV9; D ambiguous. The V gene lost 1 base and the J gene lost 1 base, with 5 bases spanning the gap. Germline V gene lookup returns CDR1 SGDLS and CDR2 YYNGEE. The CDR3 totals 14 residues.

This clone turned up a few times. The chain is built from TRBV2 and TRBJ1-5; TRBD1 is a possible D gene (5 bases). Trimming left V 7 bases short and J 7 bases short, with 20 bases between. The V gene's germline CDR1 is SNHLY and CDR2 FYNNEI. The CDR3 sequence is 15 residues long. For the CDR3, the DNA is TGTGCCAGCATGGGTTTTGCCGGGGCGGGACAGCCCCAGCATTTT. It yields the protein CASMGFAGAGQPQHF.

This clone was observed a few times. The chain uses TRBV29-1 and TRBJ1-1; D is perhaps TRBD1 (6 bases). Germline V gene lookup returns CDR1 SQVTM and CDR2 ANQGSEA. Trimming removed 8 bases at V and 1 base at J, with 8 bases between. CDR3 size: 11 residues. CDR3 in DNA: TGCAGCATCAGGGGGAACACTGAAGCTTTCTTT. Translation gives CSIRGNTEAFF. Drawing the rest from reference TRBV29-1 and TRBJ1-1, the complete variable domain is SAVISQKPSRDICQRGTSLTIQCQVDSQVTMMFWYRQQPGQSLTLIATANQGSEATYESGFVIDKFPISRPNLTFSTLTVSNMSPEDSSIYLCSIRGNTEAFFGQGTRLTVV.

This clone was found once. The rearrangement uses TRBV25-1 and TRBJ1-1; D is uncertain. CDR3 length equals 14 residues. The germline V gene encodes CDR1 MGHDK and CDR2 SYGVNS. V was clipped by 4 bases and J by 4 bases, with 13 bases between them. The CDR3 protein is CASSALGSSTEAFF. In nucleotides, the CDR3 is TGTGCCAGCAGTGCTTTGGGCAGTTCCACTGAAGCTTTCTTT.

This clone was detected a few times. The chain couples TRBV7-9 to TRBJ1-1; 7 bases line up with TRBD1. Germline V CDR1 and CDR2: SEHNR, FQNEAQ (reference sequence). This CDR3 region has 14 residues. With V trimmed by 4 bases and J by 8 bases, 10 bases remained unmatched. CDR3 coding DNA: TGTGCCAGCAGCTCCGAAGTAAAGACAGGGGAAGCTTTCTTT. This translates into CASSSEVKTGEAFF.

This clone was observed a handful of times. CDR3 sequence: CACTGSSPYGYTF. The CDR3 coding sequence is TGTGCCTGCACAGGTAGTTCCCCTTATGGCTACACCTTC. The chain joins TRBV30 to TRBJ1-2, with D possibly being TRBD1 (5 bases). Trimming shortened V by 6 bases and J by 5 bases, and 16 bases separated the two germline ends. The germline V gene has CDR1 GTSNPN and CDR2 SVGIG (reference sequence). The CDR3 length is 13 residues.

Here the CDR3 DNA reads TGCGCCAGCAGCCCTCAGGTTAGGACAGGGTCCAATGAGCAGTTCTTC. Protein product: CASSPQVRTGSNEQFF. The chain employs TRBV4-3 and TRBJ2-1, with TRBD1 matching over 8 bases. This CDR3 region has 16 residues. Losses at the gene ends were 4 bases for V and 6 bases for J; bases not matched to a gene: 11. Looked up from germline, CDR1 is LGHNA and CDR2 is YSLEER.

The chain carries TRBV13 and TRBJ2-1; 9 nucleotides align to TRBD1. After removal of 5 bases from V and 9 bases from J, the junction contained 8 bases not matched to a gene. The CDR3 length is 14 residues. CDR1 is PRHDT and CDR2 is FYEKMQ in the germline V gene (reference sequence). In DNA form, the CDR3 reads TGTGCCAGCAGCACCGGGACAGGGTCGAGTGAGCAGTTCTTC. Protein sequence: CASSTGTGSSEQFF.

The DNA of the CDR3 is TGTGCCATCAGTGAGTCTTCGGGTAATCAGCCCCAGCATTTT. Its protein is CAISESSGNQPQHF. The V gene is TRBV10-3, the J gene TRBJ1-5; D is unclear. The CDR3 has 14 amino acids. With 0 bases removed from V and 4 bases from J, the gap between germline ends came to 7 bases. CDR1 ENHRY and CDR2 SYGVKD come from the germline V gene.